One sample yielded the 32 T cell receptor beta chains listed below, sequenced in a study of blood T cell repertoires in COVID-19. The protocol was immunoSEQ multiplex PCR, while the TCRdb copy is restricted to in-frame clones and leaves out a portion. The table records 260,000 or so clones, more than 75% of them present only once. The sequenced sample was PBMCs or T cells enriched from blood (not recorded which). The origin of the receptors is a man aged 18 to 30 who had recovered from COVID-19.

This chain uses TRBV7-9 with TRBJ1-2; 7 bases fit TRBD1. The trim removed 6 bases at V and 6 bases at J, leaving 10 bases unmatched. There are 14 residues in the CDR3. Germline CDR1 SEHNR, CDR2 FQNEAQ (reference sequence). CDR3 sequence: CASSFGTGTDGYTF. The CDR3 DNA sequence: TGTGCCAGCAGTTTTGGAACCGGGACAGATGGCTACACCTTC.

This rearrangement joins TRBV11-3 to TRBJ1-2; tentatively, D is TRBD1 (6 bases). V lost 3 bases, J lost 3 bases, and 11 bases lay in between. CDR1 SGHNT and CDR2 YENEEA come from the germline V gene. The CDR3 is 14 amino acids. CDR3: CASSFPGADYGYTF. In DNA, the CDR3 is TGTGCCAGCAGCTTCCCAGGGGCGGACTATGGCTACACCTTC. Looking up the rest from reference TRBV11-3 and TRBJ1-2 gives the full variable domain: EAGVVQSPRYKIIEKKQPVAFWCNPISGHNTLYWYLQNLGQGPELLIRYENEEAVDDSQLPKDRFSAERLKGVDSTLKIQPAELGDSAVYLCASSFPGADYGYTFGSGTRLTVV.

The J gene is TRBJ1-1, the V gene TRBV3-1 (or the pseudogene TRBV3-2); no reliable D call. V was trimmed by 0 bases and J by 7 bases, leaving 6 bases between them. Germline CDR1 LGHDT, CDR2 YNNKEL (reference sequence). The length of the CDR3 is 12 residues. In nucleotides, the CDR3 is TGTGCCAGCAGCCAAGAAGTCGGTGAAGCTTTCTTT. It codes for CASSQEVGEAFF.

V gene TRBV5-1 combines with J gene TRBJ2-7, with 12 positions matching TRBD1. The ends lost 4 bases at V and 5 bases at J; junction bases unmatched: 13. The CDR3 consists of 17 residues. Germline V gene lookup returns CDR1 SGHRS and CDR2 YFSETQ. The CDR3 reads CASSLSGTGGAFHEQYF. CDR3 sequence (DNA): TGCGCCAGCAGCCTTTCCGGGACAGGGGGCGCGTTCCACGAGCAGTACTTC. Full variable domain (remainder filled in from reference TRBV5-1 and TRBJ2-7): KAGVTQTPRYLIKTRGQQVTLSCSPISGHRSVSWYQQTPGQGLQFLFEYFSETQRNKGNFPGRFSGRQFSNSRSEMNVSTLELGDSALYLCASSLSGTGGAFHEQYFGPGTRLTVT.

This chain uses TRBV6-4 with TRBJ1-6; D unresolved. There are 17 residues in the CDR3. Trimming pared 10 bases from V and 5 bases from J, leaving 24 bases between. Germline V lookup: CDR1 MRHNA, CDR2 SNTAGT. CDR3 nucleotides: TGTGCCAAGAGGTCCGGTCGAATGGCGGAAGATAATTCACCCCTCCACTTT. Translated: CAKRSGRMAEDNSPLHF.

This chain uses TRBV30 with TRBJ1-1, with D perhaps matching TRBD1 (5 bases). CDR1 is GTSNPN, CDR2 SVGIG, per germline (reference sequence). CDR3 length: 13 residues. V lost 1 base to trimming and J lost 0 bases, with 6 bases between them. CDR3 loop: CAWSEQVNTEAFF. In DNA, the CDR3 is TGTGCCTGGAGTGAACAGGTGAACACTGAAGCTTTCTTT.

The V and J genes are TRBV5-4 and TRBJ1-2, with D unresolved. Germline CDR1 is SGHNT and CDR2 is YYREEE (reference sequence). This CDR3 comprises 15 residues. V was clipped by 4 bases and J by 4 bases, with 17 bases between them. CDR3 sequence reads: CASSPMGRGGYGYTF. CDR3 sequence (DNA): TGTGCCAGCAGCCCCATGGGCCGGGGAGGCTATGGCTACACCTTC.

The chain carries TRBV2 and TRBJ2-7; D is ambiguous. The CDR3 spans 16 residues. Germline V CDR1 and CDR2: SNHLY, FYNNEI. Trimming stripped 2 bases from V and 2 bases from J, with 16 bases between. CDR3 loop: CASSESDSHQPYEQYF. For the CDR3, the DNA is TGTGCCAGCAGTGAATCCGACTCCCATCAACCCTACGAGCAGTACTTC.

J is TRBJ1-4 and V is TRBV15, with D maybe TRBD1 (6 bases). From germline, CDR1 is LNHNV and CDR2 YYDKDF (reference sequence). The CDR3 length is 15 residues. The V end was cut by 4 bases, the J end by 11 bases, with 20 bases between. The CDR3 nucleotides read TGTGCCACCAGCACGGCCCGGGACACCTCTTGGAAACTGTTTTTT. Translating gives CATSTARDTSWKLFF.

The rearrangement uses TRBV3-1 (or the pseudogene TRBV3-2) and TRBJ1-6; no clear D gene. Trimming stripped 3 bases from V and 6 bases from J, with 12 bases between. This CDR3 has 15 amino acids. In germline, CDR1 is LGHDT, CDR2 YNNKEL (reference sequence). The CDR3 coding sequence is TGTGCCAGCAGCCAGACACGGTTTGGTAATTCACCCCTCCACTTT. It encodes CASSQTRFGNSPLHF.

This clone showed up just once. This sequence joins TRBV15 and TRBJ1-1; perhaps TRBD1 as D (5 bases). This CDR3 region has 16 residues. The germline gives CDR1 LNHNV, CDR2 YYDKDF (reference sequence). Between the trimmed V and J ends, which lost 3 bases and 1 base, there was a span of 15 bases. DNA of the CDR3: TGTGCCACCAGCAGTAAGAAGGGACTCTCGAACACTGAAGCTTTCTTT. Protein product: CATSSKKGLSNTEAFF.

The rearrangement joins TRBV15 to TRBJ1-2, with 8 bases that match TRBD1. Germline CDR1 and CDR2: LNHNV and YYDKDF (reference sequence). V lost 11 bases to trimming and J lost 2 bases; unmatched junction nucleotides: 4. CDR3 size: 12 residues. The CDR3: CAAGQGNYGYTF. CDR3 bases: TGTGCCGCCGGACAGGGCAACTATGGCTACACCTTC.

This chain joins TRBV5-1 and TRBJ2-1; D is possibly TRBD1 (5 bases). Trimming took 0 bases from V and 2 from J, leaving 6 bases between them. CDR1 and CDR2 (germline): SGHRS, YFSETQ. The CDR3 spans 14 residues. The DNA of the CDR3 is TGCGCCAGCAGCTTGGCGACAGCCTACAATGAGCAGTTCTTC. Its translation is CASSLATAYNEQFF.

The DNA for the CDR3 is TGTGCCAGCAGTGACGAGGGGAACACTGAAGCTTTCTTT. It translates to CASSDEGNTEAFF. The chain employs TRBV6-4 and TRBJ1-1; no firm D call. The germline V gene has CDR1 MRHNA and CDR2 SNTAGT. CDR3 length equals 13 residues. Trimming took 2 bases from V and 1 from J, leaving 5 bases between them.

The chain is built from TRBV18 and TRBJ1-1, with a tentative D call TRBD1 (5 bases). V lost 6 bases and J 4 bases, leaving 24 bases between the germline ends. The CDR3 covers 17 residues. Germline CDR1 reads KGHSH; CDR2 reads LQKENI. This chain's CDR3 is CASSPARIIGGGTEAFF. The CDR3 region has the DNA TGTGCCAGCTCCCCTGCCAGGATTATTGGGGGGGGCACTGAAGCTTTCTTT.

The genes are TRBV28 and TRBJ2-3, with D possibly matching TRBD2 (5 bases). V gave up 4 bases and J gave up 2 bases, with 16 bases separating them. CDR3 length: 16 residues. Germline CDR1 reads MDHEN; CDR2 reads SYDVKM. The CDR3 nucleotides read TGTGCCAGCAGTTCCCGACTAAGGCTTTCCACAGATACGCAGTATTTT. Protein sequence: CASSSRLRLSTDTQYF.

V usage is TRBV5-4 and J usage is TRBJ2-3; 9 bases fit TRBD2. CDR1 and CDR2 (germline): SGHNT, YYREEE (reference sequence). V lost 0 bases, J lost 6 bases, and 8 bases stayed unmatched. The CDR3 covers 16 residues. CDR3 protein: CASSLELAGDPDTQYF. DNA of the CDR3: TGTGCCAGCAGCTTGGAGTTAGCGGGAGATCCTGATACGCAGTATTTT.

The chain joins TRBV10-3 to TRBJ1-4, with a possible D match to TRBD1 (5 bases). V was cut by 6 bases and J by 8 bases, with 10 bases left in between. This CDR3 region has 12 residues. Looked up from germline, CDR1 is ENHRY and CDR2 is SYGVKD. CDR3 DNA sequence: TGTGCCATCAGGGGGGGGGAAGAAAAACTGTTTTTT. Residues: CAIRGGEEKLFF.

This clone was seen only a few times. The chain links TRBV2 to TRBJ1-5, with D hard to call. The V end was cut by 4 bases, the J end by 3 bases, with 7 bases between. Germline V gene data show CDR1 as SNHLY and CDR2 as FYNNEI. The CDR3 totals 13 residues. The CDR3 nucleotides are TGTGCCAGCAGTGCAGGTAACAATCAGCCCCAGCATTTT. Its translation: CASSAGNNQPQHF.

The rearrangement joins TRBV3-1 (or the pseudogene TRBV3-2) to TRBJ1-2; TRBD1 agrees at 7 bases. Germline CDR1 LGHDT, CDR2 YNNKEL (reference sequence). There are 14 residues in the CDR3. Germline trimming cut 4 bases from V and 6 bases from J; bases unmatched to any gene: 8. The CDR3 is CASSPTGQADGYTF. CDR3 nucleotide sequence: TGTGCCAGCAGCCCCACCGGACAGGCAGATGGCTACACCTTC.

This chain joins TRBV18 and TRBJ1-5, with TRBD1 identical over 8 bases. The CDR3 loop spans 14 amino acids. The junction had 2 bases not matched to a gene; V was cut back by 5 bases and J by 2 bases. CDR1 and CDR2 (germline): KGHSH, LQKENI. The CDR3 nucleotides are TGTGCCAGCTCATCGACAGGGGGCAATCAGCCCCAGCATTTT. It is translated as CASSSTGGNQPQHF.

The V and J genes are TRBV28 and TRBJ1-4; perhaps TRBD1 as D (6 bases). The germline CDR1 and CDR2 sequences are MDHEN and SYDVKM. The CDR3 runs 15 residues. Deletions cut 4 bases from V and 0 bases from J, with 9 bases between. CDR3 region: CASSSAGATNEKLFF. DNA of the CDR3: TGTGCCAGCAGTTCAGCAGGGGCAACTAATGAAAAACTGTTTTTT.

The chain is built from TRBV4-1 and TRBJ2-7; 12 nucleotides agree with TRBD1. The CDR3 is 18 residues long. V dropped 2 bases and J dropped 6; count of bases not matched to a gene: 14. Germline V lookup: CDR1 MGHRA, CDR2 YSYEKL. This chain's CDR3 is CASSQPFFRDRGPREQYF. As DNA, the CDR3 is TGCGCCAGCAGCCAACCCTTTTTCCGGGACAGGGGGCCCCGCGAGCAGTACTTC.

The V and J genes are TRBV25-1 and TRBJ2-1, with TRBD2 matching 9 bases. The ends lost 3 bases at V and 1 base at J; junction bases unmatched: 4. Germline CDR1 MGHDK, CDR2 SYGVNS. The CDR3 sequence is 16 residues long. CDR3 bases: TGTGCCAGCAGTGAGACTAGCGGCGATTCCTACAATGAGCAGTTCTTC. It yields the protein CASSETSGDSYNEQFF.

This chain connects TRBV13 to TRBJ2-7, with 9 bases that match TRBD1. The germline gives CDR1 PRHDT, CDR2 FYEKMQ (reference sequence). The CDR3 consists of 16 residues. V lost 5 bases, J lost 5 bases, and 13 bases stayed unmatched. The CDR3 bases are TGTGCCAGCAGCCCCGGGACAGGGCCGCACCGGAACGAGCAGTACTTC. Its translation: CASSPGTGPHRNEQYF.

The V gene is TRBV7-2, the J gene TRBJ2-7; perhaps TRBD2 as D (6 bases). This CDR3 contains 16 residues. In germline, CDR1 is SGHTA, CDR2 FQGNSA. V dropped 1 base and J dropped 4 bases, with 17 bases sitting between them. The CDR3 sequence is CASSLGRGGFGYEQYF. The CDR3 DNA follows: TGTGCCAGCAGCTTAGGTCGTGGGGGGTTCGGGTACGAGCAGTACTTC. Full variable domain (outside the CDR3, taken from reference TRBV7-2 and TRBJ2-7): GAGVSQSPSNKVTEKGKDVELRCDPISGHTALYWYRQSLGQGLEFLIYFQGNSAPDKSGLPSDRFSAERTGGSVSTLTIQRTQQEDSAVYLCASSLGRGGFGYEQYFGPGTRLTVT.

The chain joins TRBV3-1 (or the pseudogene TRBV3-2) to TRBJ1-6; tentative D call: TRBD1 (5 bases). The CDR3 is 17 amino acids. Germline-derived CDR1 and CDR2 are LGHDT and YNNKEL (reference sequence). V lost 0 bases and J 0 bases, leaving 9 bases between the germline ends. The CDR3 DNA sequence: TGTGCCAGCAGCCAAGATCTGGACAACTCCTATAATTCACCCCTCCACTTT. Encoded protein: CASSQDLDNSYNSPLHF.

In this sample, this clone turned up once. The V and J genes are TRBV7-9 and TRBJ2-1; 12 bases line up with TRBD2. Germline-derived CDR1 and CDR2 are SEHNR and FQNEAQ (reference sequence). V dropped 7 bases and J dropped 8; count of bases not matched to a gene: 12. There are 16 residues in the CDR3. The CDR3 nucleotides read TGTGCCAGCACCCCCCGGGCTAGCGGGAGGGCCCATGAGCAGTTCTTC. As protein: CASTPRASGRAHEQFF.

The chain employs TRBV5-1 and TRBJ1-1; TRBD1 agrees at 10 bases. V was clipped by 1 base and J by 5 bases; unmatched bases: 11. The length of the CDR3 is 17 residues. Germline V gene data show CDR1 as SGHRS and CDR2 as YFSETQ. CDR3 in amino acids: CASSLLPGTGVRTEAFF. The CDR3 nucleotides are TGCGCCAGCAGCTTGTTACCCGGGACAGGGGTGAGAACTGAAGCTTTCTTT.

This chain uses TRBV12-5 with TRBJ2-2; 10 nucleotides align to TRBD2. In germline, CDR1 is LGHNT, CDR2 FRNRAP. The CDR3 sequence is 17 residues long. The J segment lost 6 bases and the V segment lost 2 bases, leaving 9 bases of the junction unmatched. The CDR3 DNA reads as TGTGCTAGTGGTTTGTGGACTAGCGGAAAGAGGTCCGGGGAGCTGTTTTTT. This gives the protein CASGLWTSGKRSGELFF.

The chain joins TRBV28 to TRBJ1-1; TRBD1 matches at 8 bases. The CDR3 spans 15 residues. Germline V gene sequence: CDR1 MDHEN, CDR2 SYDVKM. After removal of 6 bases from V and 3 bases from J, the junction contained 9 bases not matched to a gene. The DNA of the CDR3 is TGTGCCAGCAGCCAAGACAGGGGACCGCACACTGAAGCTTTCTTT. It encodes CASSQDRGPHTEAFF.

This clone came up a few times. This rearrangement joins TRBV30 to TRBJ1-2; the D is unclear. The CDR3 runs 15 residues. Trimming stripped 2 bases from V and 1 base from J, with 14 bases between. In germline, CDR1 is GTSNPN, CDR2 SVGIG (reference sequence). CDR3 region: CAWSRPPEGNYGYTF. CDR3 nucleotides: TGTGCCTGGAGTCGACCCCCCGAGGGTAACTATGGCTACACCTTC. Combining the CDR3 with reference TRBV30 and TRBJ1-2 gives the whole variable domain SQTIHQWPATLVQPVGSPLSLECTVEGTSNPNLYWYRQAAGRGLQLLFYSVGIGQISSEVPQNLSASRPQDRQFILSSKKLLLSDSGFYLCAWSRPPEGNYGYTFGSGTRLTVV.